The next 15 T cell receptor beta chains were all read from a single sample in a study of blood T cell repertoires in COVID-19. Profiling relied on immunoSEQ multiplex PCR, and the TCRdb table lists in-frame clones only, not all of them. The sample carries about 200,000 clones, roughly 86% recorded once. Sequencing was done on a sample of PBMCs or T cells enriched from blood (not recorded which). The receptors originated from a woman in her twenties or thirties with acute COVID-19.

This clone was counted a single time. The chain combines TRBV28 with TRBJ2-6; the D gene is possibly TRBD1 (5 bases). This CDR3 region has 15 residues. V was pared by 1 base and J by 2 bases, with 6 bases between. In germline, CDR1 is MDHEN, CDR2 SYDVKM. CDR3 nucleotides: TGTGCCAGCAGTTTATTCAGGGCTGGGGCCAACGTCCTGACTTTC. This encodes CASSLFRAGANVLTF.

The chain links TRBV5-1 to TRBJ1-6; no firm D call. Trimming took 3 bases from V and 6 from J, leaving 13 bases between them. Germline V gene sequence: CDR1 SGHRS, CDR2 YFSETQ. This CDR3 is built from 15 residues. Written as DNA, the CDR3 is TGCGCCAGCAGCTCCTATGGGCCCTCTAATTCACCCCTCCACTTT. Translating gives CASSSYGPSNSPLHF.

CDR3 residues: CASSLKQGNYEQYF. CDR3 DNA sequence: TGTGCCAGCAGTTTAAAGCAGGGAAACTACGAGCAGTACTTC. J is TRBJ2-7 and V is TRBV27; a weak D match, TRBD1 (5 bases). Trimming pared 2 bases from V and 3 bases from J, leaving 11 bases between. Germline loops: CDR1 MNHEY, CDR2 SMNVEV (reference sequence). The CDR3 totals 14 residues.

J is TRBJ2-7 and V is TRBV7-8, with 7 bases fitting TRBD1. Trimming cost V 5 bases and J 4 bases; bases outside gene matches: 23. The CDR3 is made up of 19 amino acids. Germline-derived CDR1 and CDR2 are SGHVS and FQNEAQ. The CDR3 loop is CASSPDRAPPVGRRYEQYF. The CDR3, as DNA: TGTGCCAGCAGCCCCGACAGGGCACCACCGGTTGGGCGTCGATACGAGCAGTACTTC.

The chain uses TRBV2 and TRBJ2-7, with 9 bases matching TRBD1. Germline CDR1 is SNHLY and CDR2 is FYNNEI. The CDR3 covers 12 residues. The ends lost 8 bases at V and 2 bases at J; junction bases unmatched: 1. CDR3 sequence reads: CASRQGAYEQYF. For the CDR3, the DNA is TGTGCCAGCCGACAGGGGGCCTACGAGCAGTACTTC.

The gene calls are TRBV30 and TRBJ1-2, with 8 bases identical to TRBD1. CDR3 size: 12 residues. V lost 6 bases, J lost 5 bases, and 5 bases stayed unmatched. Germline lookup yields CDR1 GTSNPN and CDR2 SVGIG (reference sequence). The CDR3 loop is CACGQGSYGYTF. As DNA, the CDR3 is TGTGCCTGCGGACAGGGATCATATGGCTACACCTTC. The whole variable domain, remainder taken from reference TRBV30 and TRBJ1-2, is SQTIHQWPATLVQPVGSPLSLECTVEGTSNPNLYWYRQAAGRGLQLLFYSVGIGQISSEVPQNLSASRPQDRQFILSSKKLLLSDSGFYLCACGQGSYGYTFGSGTRLTVV.

The chain uses TRBV5-4 and TRBJ1-2; D gene uncertain. The CDR3 covers 13 residues. Germline V gene data show CDR1 as SGHNT and CDR2 as YYREEE (reference sequence). Trimming took 2 bases from V and 8 from J, leaving 13 bases between them. CDR3: CASSLGLPGGYTF. In DNA form, the CDR3 reads TGTGCCAGCAGCTTAGGACTCCCAGGCGGCTACACCTTC.

CDR3 region: CASSFGQGSGQPQHF. The CDR3 DNA is TGCGCCAGCAGCTTCGGACAGGGAAGCGGTCAGCCCCAGCATTTT. The chain joins TRBV4-1 to TRBJ1-5; 8 bases align to TRBD1. CDR1 and CDR2 from the germline V gene are MGHRA and YSYEKL. J was trimmed by 6 bases and V by 5 bases; bases with no gene match: 9. The CDR3 spans 15 residues.

The chain is built from TRBV7-9 and TRBJ1-1; D is perhaps TRBD1 (6 bases). Germline V CDR1 and CDR2: SEHNR, FQNEAQ (reference sequence). The ends were cut back, 5 bases at V and 5 bases at J, with 12 bases in the middle. This CDR3 has 13 residues. CDR3 in DNA: TGTGCCAGCAGCCAACCAGGGGATACTGAAGCTTTCTTT. Its protein product is CASSQPGDTEAFF.

This chain uses TRBV2 with TRBJ2-3; the D gene is possibly TRBD2 (6 bases). This CDR3 is 14 amino acids long. From germline, CDR1 is SNHLY and CDR2 FYNNEI. V was cut by 7 bases and J by 4 bases, with 15 bases left in between. As DNA, the CDR3 is TGTGCCAGCAAGGACTTGTGGGGGGCAGATACGCAGTATTTT. It is translated as CASKDLWGADTQYF.

This clone has only one observation. The chain links TRBV10-3 to TRBJ1-2; 9 bases fit TRBD1. Germline V lookup: CDR1 ENHRY, CDR2 SYGVKD. Germline trimming cut 11 bases from V and 8 bases from J; bases unmatched to any gene: 15. The CDR3 loop spans 14 amino acids. The CDR3 bases are TGTGCCTCTCTGGGGGACAGGGAGGAGGACGGCTACACCTTC. Its protein product is CASLGDREEDGYTF.

The chain carries TRBV27 and TRBJ2-7, with D possibly being TRBD2 (6 bases). Germline-derived CDR1 and CDR2 are MNHEY and SMNVEV (reference sequence). CDR3 size: 14 residues. The ends were cut back, 2 bases at V and 4 bases at J, with 12 bases in the middle. The CDR3 region is CASSLVGGTYEQYF. The DNA of the CDR3 is TGTGCCAGCAGTTTAGTTGGGGGGACTTACGAGCAGTACTTC.

The sample holds a few counts of this clone. This chain links TRBV9 with TRBJ2-1; TRBD2 might be the D (6 bases). This CDR3 region has 15 residues. Germline V gene sequence: CDR1 SGDLS, CDR2 YYNGEE. Trimming removed 4 bases from V and 3 bases from J, with 14 bases in between. The CDR3 protein is CASSSRDLVYNEQFF. CDR3 DNA sequence: TGTGCCAGCAGCTCTCGGGACTTGGTCTACAATGAGCAGTTCTTC.

The V and J genes are TRBV19 and TRBJ2-3; D possibly corresponds to TRBD1 (5 bases). The CDR3 has 14 residues. The V gene's germline CDR1 is LNHDA and CDR2 SQIVND (reference sequence). V was shortened by 7 bases and J by 0 bases, with 11 bases between the two germline ends. The CDR3 is CASTPTASTDTQYF. The CDR3 coding sequence is TGTGCCAGTACCCCGACAGCTAGCACAGATACGCAGTATTTT.

The chain joins TRBV15 to TRBJ1-2; D unresolved. V was shortened by 6 bases and J by 5 bases, with 19 bases between the two germline ends. Germline values: CDR1 LNHNV, CDR2 YYDKDF (reference sequence). The length of the CDR3 is 15 residues. Here the CDR3 reads CATSSIPLREYGYTF. The CDR3 DNA is TGTGCCACCAGTAGTATCCCCCTGAGGGAGTATGGCTACACCTTC.